The sequence of this T cell receptor beta chain was determined in a study of T cell responses to AZD1222 COVID-19 vaccine. Germline loops: CDR1 SGHRS, CDR2 YFSETQ. V was shortened by 4 bases and J by 0 bases, with 22 bases between the two germline ends. CDR3 length: 18 residues. Measured with immunoSEQ multiplex PCR; TCRdb has only the in-frame clones, and not every one. This repertoire shows more than 250,000 clones, 93% found once; its top ten account for 0.5% to 0.7%. The sequencing here drew on peripheral blood, taken on day 0 of AZD1222 vaccination. The chain recombines TRBV5-1 with TRBJ1-2; TRBD1 might be the D (6 bases). This TCR was sampled from an adult in good health. CDR3 loop: CASSRQHLGGSANYGYTF. CDR3 nucleotide sequence: TGCGCCAGCAGCCGCCAACACCTAGGGGGGTCAGCTAACTATGGCTACACCTTC.